Presented here are 21 T cell receptor beta chains from one specimen sequenced in a study of T cell responses to AZD1222 COVID-19 vaccine. Sequencing used immunoSEQ multiplex PCR; TCRdb keeps in-frame clones, though not all of them. The repertoire consists of under 150,000 clones, with 65% to 90% occurring once and the leading ten covering less than 9.5%. Here the sequenced sample was peripheral blood, taken 28 days after the second dose of the MenACWY control vaccine. The receptors here all came from an adult who received the MenACWY meningococcal vaccine as a control.

The chain employs TRBV6-4 and TRBJ1-5; D possibly corresponds to TRBD1 (6 bases). V was shortened by 4 bases and J by 9 bases, with 13 bases between the two germline ends. The CDR3 length is 13 residues. CDR1 and CDR2 (germline): MRHNA, SNTAGT. The CDR3 protein is CASSAEQGSPQHF. The CDR3 nucleotides read TGTGCCAGCAGTGCCGAACAGGGATCGCCCCAGCATTTT.

The chain carries TRBV11-2 and TRBJ1-1; 7 bases are shared with TRBD1. The trim removed 0 bases at V and 9 bases at J, leaving 4 bases unmatched. Germline-derived CDR1 and CDR2 are SGHAT and FQNNGV. The CDR3 extends over 13 amino acids. The CDR3 coding sequence is TGTGCCAGCAGCTTAGAGAGGACAGGCAAAGCTTTCTTT. Its protein product is CASSLERTGKAFF.

The gene calls are TRBV6-5 and TRBJ1-1; no definite D call. V shed 5 bases and J shed 7 bases, with 14 bases lying between them. CDR3 length equals 13 residues. Per germline, CDR1 MNHEY and CDR2 SVGAGI. The CDR3 nucleotides read TGTGCCAGCAGTCCCCCCGGGCCCCATGAAGCTTTCTTT. It translates to CASSPPGPHEAFF.

The chain uses TRBV11-3 and TRBJ2-1; the D is unclear. Germline V gives CDR1 SGHNT, CDR2 YENEEA. V lost 5 bases and J 8 bases, leaving 19 bases between the germline ends. CDR3 size: 15 residues. The CDR3 loop reads CASSDRRSSSHEQFF. For the CDR3, the DNA is TGTGCCAGCAGCGATCGGCGGAGTTCGAGCCATGAGCAGTTCTTC.

The chain employs TRBV19 and TRBJ2-3; 7 bases fit TRBD1. CDR3 length equals 15 residues. The trim removed 6 bases at V and 0 bases at J, leaving 6 bases unmatched. Germline CDR1 reads LNHDA; CDR2 reads SQIVND (reference sequence). The DNA for the CDR3 is TGTGCCAGTAGACCAGACAGGGCCAGCACAGATACGCAGTATTTT. This codes for CASRPDRASTDTQYF.

The chain is built from TRBV7-9 and TRBJ2-1; D is perhaps TRBD2 (6 bases). The V end lost 4 bases, the J end lost 10 bases, and 20 bases lay between the germline ends. This CDR3 comprises 15 residues. In germline, CDR1 is SEHNR, CDR2 FQNEAQ (reference sequence). CDR3 nucleotides: TGTGCCAGCAGCTACACGGCGCGGGACCAACGCGAGCAGTTCTTC. It specifies CASSYTARDQREQFF.

The chain links TRBV7-2 to TRBJ2-7; no clear D. CDR3 size: 13 residues. V lost 2 bases and J lost 0, with 5 bases in between. Germline CDR1 SGHTA, CDR2 FQGNSA. The CDR3 nucleotides read TGTGCCAGCAGCTTAACTTACTCCTACGAGCAGTACTTC. It specifies CASSLTYSYEQYF.

The chain recombines TRBV7-9 with TRBJ2-5; D is perhaps TRBD2 (7 bases). V gave up 0 bases and J gave up 4 bases, with 15 bases separating them. CDR3 length equals 16 residues. The V gene's germline CDR1 is SEHNR and CDR2 FQNEAQ (reference sequence). CDR3 region: CASSLAHGGLGETQYF. DNA of the CDR3: TGTGCCAGCAGCTTAGCGCACGGGGGGCTCGGAGAGACCCAGTACTTC. Full variable domain (remainder filled in from reference TRBV7-9 and TRBJ2-5): DTGVSQNPRHKITKRGQNVTFRCDPISEHNRLYWYRQTLGQGPEFLTYFQNEAQLEKSRLLSDRFSAERPKGSFSTLEIQRTEQGDSAMYLCASSLAHGGLGETQYFGPGTRLLVL.

Here the CDR3 DNA reads TGTGCCAGCAGCTATCTAGCGGGAGTTACCTACGAGCAGTACTTC. As protein: CASSYLAGVTYEQYF. V is TRBV11-2 and J is TRBJ2-7; TRBD2 agrees at 10 bases. Trimming took 4 bases from V and 2 from J; bases not matched to a gene: 5. The CDR3 is 15 residues long. The V gene's germline CDR1 is SGHAT and CDR2 FQNNGV.

The chain links TRBV13 to TRBJ2-4, with TRBD2 identical over 7 bases. The CDR3 contains 16 residues. The V gene end was trimmed by 3 bases and the J gene end by 3 bases; junction bases not matched to a gene: 8. The V gene's germline CDR1 is PRHDT and CDR2 FYEKMQ (reference sequence). The CDR3 coding sequence is TGTGCCAGCAGCTTTCTCATAACGGGAGGCAAAAACATTCAGTACTTC. As protein: CASSFLITGGKNIQYF.

This clone has more than one count but fewer than ten. The chain carries TRBV2 and TRBJ2-7, with D perhaps matching TRBD2 (5 bases). CDR1 and CDR2 (germline): SNHLY, FYNNEI. The length of the CDR3 is 14 residues. Trimming cost V 2 bases and J 0 bases, with 8 bases left between them. CDR3 in amino acids: CASSERRTSYEQYF. In DNA form, the CDR3 reads TGTGCCAGCAGTGAAAGGAGGACCTCCTACGAGCAGTACTTC.

This chain uses TRBV5-1 with TRBJ1-2; 8 bases map to TRBD1. J lost 7 bases, V lost 4 bases, and 6 bases had no gene match. This CDR3 has 13 residues. From germline, CDR1 is SGHRS and CDR2 YFSETQ. CDR3 loop: CASSVGTGFGYTF. CDR3 nucleotide sequence: TGCGCCAGCAGCGTTGGGACAGGATTTGGCTACACCTTC.

The gene calls are TRBV2 and TRBJ1-5, with a possible D match to TRBD1 (6 bases). Germline loops: CDR1 SNHLY, CDR2 FYNNEI. Trimming took 6 bases from V and 2 from J, leaving 11 bases between them. CDR3 length: 14 amino acids. The DNA of the CDR3 is TGTGCCAGCAGGCTACGGACAGGCAATCAGCCCCAGCATTTT. Its protein is CASRLRTGNQPQHF.

As DNA, the CDR3 is TGTGCCAGCAGCTTGCAGGGACTCTACCCACAGGGCACTGAAGCTTTCTTT. Its translation: CASSLQGLYPQGTEAFF. This rearrangement joins TRBV5-6 to TRBJ1-1, with a weak D call TRBD1 (6 bases). With 1 base removed from V and 4 bases from J, the gap between germline ends came to 20 bases. This CDR3 is built from 17 residues. From germline, CDR1 is SGHDT and CDR2 YYEEEE.

The chain employs TRBV11-2 and TRBJ1-2; D ambiguous. In germline, CDR1 is SGHAT, CDR2 FQNNGV. CDR3 length: 15 residues. Trimming cost V 2 bases and J 4 bases, with 14 bases left between them. The CDR3 loop is CASSLQGFGLYGYTF. The CDR3 DNA reads as TGTGCCAGCAGCTTACAAGGGTTTGGCCTCTATGGCTACACCTTC.

This clone is a singleton in its sample. The rearrangement uses TRBV5-1 and TRBJ2-4; D is perhaps TRBD2 (6 bases). CDR1 and CDR2 from the germline V gene are SGHRS and YFSETQ. CDR3 length: 16 amino acids. Trimming took 4 bases from V and 0 from J, leaving 14 bases between them. CDR3 nucleotides: TGCGCCAGCAGCCCTCTCCCGGGACTAGCCAAAAACATTCAGTACTTC. Protein sequence: CASSPLPGLAKNIQYF.

The chain links TRBV28 to TRBJ1-2; D gene uncertain. Looked up from germline, CDR1 is MDHEN and CDR2 is SYDVKM. The CDR3 sequence is 15 residues long. The V end was cut by 2 bases, the J end by 8 bases, with 18 bases between. The CDR3 region is CASSLLQPTLGGYTF. The CDR3 nucleotides read TGTGCCAGCAGTTTACTTCAGCCGACCCTCGGGGGCTACACCTTC.

This clone was seen a few times. The DNA for the CDR3 is TGCGCCAGCAGGAGAAACACCATATATTTT. As protein: CASRRNTIYF. The chain employs TRBV10-1 and TRBJ1-3, with D uncertain. CDR1 is WNHNN, CDR2 SYGVQD, per germline (reference sequence). The CDR3 extends over 10 amino acids. Deletions cut 6 bases from V and 5 bases from J, with 2 bases between.

The chain uses TRBV19 and TRBJ1-2; possible D gene TRBD1, 6 bases. CDR1 is LNHDA and CDR2 is SQIVND in the germline V gene (reference sequence). The germline V and J ends were trimmed by 7 bases and 2 bases, with 17 bases remaining between them. The CDR3 extends over 15 amino acids. The CDR3 DNA is TGTGCCAGTACGGCGAGGCAGGGGCGGAACTATGGCTACACCTTC. Amino acids: CASTARQGRNYGYTF.

The chain combines TRBV11-2 with TRBJ1-1; 9 bases are a match to TRBD1. CDR1 is SGHAT, CDR2 FQNNGV, per germline. V lost 1 base to trimming and J lost 0 bases; unmatched junction nucleotides: 12. The CDR3 extends over 19 amino acids. The CDR3 coding sequence is TGTGCCAGCAGCTTAGGTAGGCTCGGGACAGGGCTCATGAACACTGAAGCTTTCTTT. Its translation: CASSLGRLGTGLMNTEAFF.

The chain combines TRBV6-2 or TRBV6-3 with TRBJ2-3; TRBD2 agrees at 8 bases. The CDR3 is made up of 18 amino acids. Per germline, CDR1 MNHEY and CDR2 SVGEGT. Germline trimming cut 0 bases from V and 0 bases from J; bases unmatched to any gene: 8. CDR3 amino acids: CASSYSVIAGTSTDTQYF. The CDR3 bases are TGTGCCAGCAGTTACTCAGTAATAGCGGGAACTAGCACAGATACGCAGTATTTT.